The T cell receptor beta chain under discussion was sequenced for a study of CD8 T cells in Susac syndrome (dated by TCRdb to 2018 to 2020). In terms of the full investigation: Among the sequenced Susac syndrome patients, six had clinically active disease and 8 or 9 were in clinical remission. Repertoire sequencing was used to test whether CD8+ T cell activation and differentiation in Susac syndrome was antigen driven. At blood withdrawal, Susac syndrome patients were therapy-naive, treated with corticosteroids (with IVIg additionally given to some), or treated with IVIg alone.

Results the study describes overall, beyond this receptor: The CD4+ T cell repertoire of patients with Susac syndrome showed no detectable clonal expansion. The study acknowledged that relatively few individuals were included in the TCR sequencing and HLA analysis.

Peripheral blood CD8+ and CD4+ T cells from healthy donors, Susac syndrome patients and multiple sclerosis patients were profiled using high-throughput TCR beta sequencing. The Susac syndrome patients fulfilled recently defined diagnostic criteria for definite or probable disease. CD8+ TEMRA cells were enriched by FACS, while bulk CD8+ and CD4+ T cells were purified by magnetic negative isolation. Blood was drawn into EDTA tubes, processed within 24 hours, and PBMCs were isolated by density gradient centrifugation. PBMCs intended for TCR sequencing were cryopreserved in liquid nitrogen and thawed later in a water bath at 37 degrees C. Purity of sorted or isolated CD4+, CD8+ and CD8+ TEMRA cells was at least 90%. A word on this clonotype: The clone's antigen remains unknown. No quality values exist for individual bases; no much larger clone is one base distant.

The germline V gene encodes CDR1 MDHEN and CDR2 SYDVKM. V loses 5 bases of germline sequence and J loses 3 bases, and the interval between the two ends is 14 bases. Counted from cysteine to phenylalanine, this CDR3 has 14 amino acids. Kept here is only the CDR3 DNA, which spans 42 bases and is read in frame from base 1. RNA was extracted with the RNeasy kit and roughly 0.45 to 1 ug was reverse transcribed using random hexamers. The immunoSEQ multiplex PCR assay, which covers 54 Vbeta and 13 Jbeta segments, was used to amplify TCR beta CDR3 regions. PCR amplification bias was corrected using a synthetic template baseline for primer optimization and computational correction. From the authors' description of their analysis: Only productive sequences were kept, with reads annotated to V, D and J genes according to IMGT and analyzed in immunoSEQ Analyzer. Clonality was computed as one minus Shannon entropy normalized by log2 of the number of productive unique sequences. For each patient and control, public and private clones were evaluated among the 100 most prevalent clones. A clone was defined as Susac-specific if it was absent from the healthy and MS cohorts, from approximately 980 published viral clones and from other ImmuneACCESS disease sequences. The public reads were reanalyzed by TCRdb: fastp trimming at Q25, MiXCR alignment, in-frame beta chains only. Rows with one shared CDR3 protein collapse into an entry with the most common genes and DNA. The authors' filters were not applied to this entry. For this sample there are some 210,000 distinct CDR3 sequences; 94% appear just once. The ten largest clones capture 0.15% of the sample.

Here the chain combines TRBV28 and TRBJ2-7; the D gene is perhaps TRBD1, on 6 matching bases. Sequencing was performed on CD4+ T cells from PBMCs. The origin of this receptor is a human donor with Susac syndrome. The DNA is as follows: TGTGCCAGCAGTCAACCCGGGACATACTACGAGCAGTACTTC. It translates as CASSQPGTYYEQYF.